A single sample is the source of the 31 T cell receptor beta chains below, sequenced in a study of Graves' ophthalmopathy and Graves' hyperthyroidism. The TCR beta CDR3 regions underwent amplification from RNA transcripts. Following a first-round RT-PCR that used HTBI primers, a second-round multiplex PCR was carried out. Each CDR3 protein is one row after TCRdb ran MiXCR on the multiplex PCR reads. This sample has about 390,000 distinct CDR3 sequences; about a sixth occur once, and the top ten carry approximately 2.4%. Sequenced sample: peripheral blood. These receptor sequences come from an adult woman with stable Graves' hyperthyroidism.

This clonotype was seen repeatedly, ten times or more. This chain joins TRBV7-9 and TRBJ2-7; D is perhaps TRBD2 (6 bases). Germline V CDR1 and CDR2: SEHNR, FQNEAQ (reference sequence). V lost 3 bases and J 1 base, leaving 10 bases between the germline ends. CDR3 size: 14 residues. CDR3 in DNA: TGTGCCAGCAGCTTTCCGGGAGAATCCTACGAGCAGTACTTC. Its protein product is CASSFPGESYEQYF.

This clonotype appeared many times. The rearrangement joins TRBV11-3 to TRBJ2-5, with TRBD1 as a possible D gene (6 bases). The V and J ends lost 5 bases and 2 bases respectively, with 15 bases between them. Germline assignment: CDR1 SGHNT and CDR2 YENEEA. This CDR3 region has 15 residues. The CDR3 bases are TGTGCCAGCAGCCGGGGACAAGGGCGGCAAGAGACCCAGTACTTC. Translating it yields CASSRGQGRQETQYF. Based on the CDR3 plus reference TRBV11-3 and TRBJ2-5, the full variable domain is EAGVVQSPRYKIIEKKQPVAFWCNPISGHNTLYWYLQNLGQGPELLIRYENEEAVDDSQLPKDRFSAERLKGVDSTLKIQPAELGDSAVYLCASSRGQGRQETQYFGPGTRLLVL.

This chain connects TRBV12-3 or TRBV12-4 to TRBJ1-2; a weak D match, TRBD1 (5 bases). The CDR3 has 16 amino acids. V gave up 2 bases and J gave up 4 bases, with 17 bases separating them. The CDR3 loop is CASSLSLGRVFYGYTF. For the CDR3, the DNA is TGTGCCAGCAGTTTAAGTTTGGGCAGGGTATTCTATGGCTACACCTTC.

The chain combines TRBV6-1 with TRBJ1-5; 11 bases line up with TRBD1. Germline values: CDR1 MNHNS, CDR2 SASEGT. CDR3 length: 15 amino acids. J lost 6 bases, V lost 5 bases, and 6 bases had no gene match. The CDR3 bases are TGTGCCAGCAGTAATGGACAGGGGGCCTGTCAGCCCCAGCATTTT. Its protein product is CASSNGQGACQPQHF.

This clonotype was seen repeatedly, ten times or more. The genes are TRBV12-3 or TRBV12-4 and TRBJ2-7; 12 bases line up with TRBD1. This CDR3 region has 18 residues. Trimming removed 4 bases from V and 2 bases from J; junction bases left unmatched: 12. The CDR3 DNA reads TGTGCCAGCAGTTCTACTTTGACGGGACAGGGGGCAACCTACGAGCAGTACTTC. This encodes CASSSTLTGQGATYEQYF.

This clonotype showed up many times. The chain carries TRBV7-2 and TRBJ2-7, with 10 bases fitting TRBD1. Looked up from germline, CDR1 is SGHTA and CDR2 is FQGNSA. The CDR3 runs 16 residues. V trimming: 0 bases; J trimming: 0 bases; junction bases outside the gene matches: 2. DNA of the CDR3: TGTGCCAGCAGCTTAGCCGGACAGGGGGTCTCCTACGAGCAGTACTTC. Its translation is CASSLAGQGVSYEQYF.

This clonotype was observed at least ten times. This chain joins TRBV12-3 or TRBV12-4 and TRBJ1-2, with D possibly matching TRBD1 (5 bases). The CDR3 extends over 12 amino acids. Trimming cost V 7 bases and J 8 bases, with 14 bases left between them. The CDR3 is CASTERGDGYTF. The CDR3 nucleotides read TGTGCCAGCACCGAAAGGGGTGACGGCTACACCTTC.

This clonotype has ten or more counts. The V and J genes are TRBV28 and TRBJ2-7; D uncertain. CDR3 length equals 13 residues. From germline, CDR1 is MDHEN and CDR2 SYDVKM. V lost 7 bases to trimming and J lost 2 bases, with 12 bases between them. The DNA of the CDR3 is TGTGCCAGCAATCGAGCGAGAGCCTACGAGCAGTACTTC. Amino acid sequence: CASNRARAYEQYF. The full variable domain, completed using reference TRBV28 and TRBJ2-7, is DVKVTQSSRYLVKRTGEKVFLECVQDMDHENMFWYRQDPGLGLRLIYFSYDVKMKEKGDIPEGYSVSREKKERFSLILESASTNQTSMYLCASNRARAYEQYFGPGTRLTVT.

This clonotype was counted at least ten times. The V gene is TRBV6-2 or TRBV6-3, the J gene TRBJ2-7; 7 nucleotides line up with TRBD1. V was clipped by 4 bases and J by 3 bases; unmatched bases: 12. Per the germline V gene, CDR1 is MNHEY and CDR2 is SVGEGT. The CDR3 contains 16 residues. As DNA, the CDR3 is TGTGCCAGCAGTTCCAGAACAGGGGCTGGGTTCTACGAGCAGTACTTC. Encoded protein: CASSSRTGAGFYEQYF.

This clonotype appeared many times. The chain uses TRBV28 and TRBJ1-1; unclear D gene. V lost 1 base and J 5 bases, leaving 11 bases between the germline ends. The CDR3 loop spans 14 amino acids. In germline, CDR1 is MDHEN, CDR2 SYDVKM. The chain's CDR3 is CASSLSARTTEAFF. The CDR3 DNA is TGTGCCAGCAGTTTATCGGCGAGGACGACTGAAGCTTTCTTT. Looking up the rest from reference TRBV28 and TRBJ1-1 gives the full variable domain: DVKVTQSSRYLVKRTGEKVFLECVQDMDHENMFWYRQDPGLGLRLIYFSYDVKMKEKGDIPEGYSVSREKKERFSLILESASTNQTSMYLCASSLSARTTEAFFGQGTRLTVV.

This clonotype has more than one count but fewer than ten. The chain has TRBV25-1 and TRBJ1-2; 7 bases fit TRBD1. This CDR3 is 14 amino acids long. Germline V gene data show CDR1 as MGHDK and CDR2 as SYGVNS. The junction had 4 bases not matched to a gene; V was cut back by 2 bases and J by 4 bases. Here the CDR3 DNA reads TGTGCCAGCAGTGAACCAGACAGGGCCTATGGCTACACCTTC. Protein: CASSEPDRAYGYTF.

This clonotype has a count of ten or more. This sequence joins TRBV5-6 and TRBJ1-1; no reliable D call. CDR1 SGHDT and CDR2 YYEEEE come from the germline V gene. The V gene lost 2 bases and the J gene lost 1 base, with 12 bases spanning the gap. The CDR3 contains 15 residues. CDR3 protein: CASSLAYRRNTEAFF. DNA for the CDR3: TGTGCCAGCAGCTTAGCCTATCGGCGGAACACTGAAGCTTTCTTT.

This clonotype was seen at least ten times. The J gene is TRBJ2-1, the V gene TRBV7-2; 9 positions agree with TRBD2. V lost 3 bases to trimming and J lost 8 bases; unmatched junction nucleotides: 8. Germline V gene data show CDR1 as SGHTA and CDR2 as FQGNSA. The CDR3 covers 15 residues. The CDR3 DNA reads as TGTGCCAGCAGCTTCCAGGCGGGAGGGCGGGATGAGCAGTTCTTC. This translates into CASSFQAGGRDEQFF. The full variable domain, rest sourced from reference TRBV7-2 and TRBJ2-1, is GAGVSQSPSNKVTEKGKDVELRCDPISGHTALYWYRQSLGQGLEFLIYFQGNSAPDKSGLPSDRFSAERTGGSVSTLTIQRTQQEDSAVYLCASSFQAGGRDEQFFGPGTRLTVL.

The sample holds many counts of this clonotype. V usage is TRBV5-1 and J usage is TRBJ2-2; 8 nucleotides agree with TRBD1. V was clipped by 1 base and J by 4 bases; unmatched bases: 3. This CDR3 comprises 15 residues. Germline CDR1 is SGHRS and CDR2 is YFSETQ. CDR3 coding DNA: TGCGCCAGCAGCTTGATGGGACAGGCCACCGGGGAGCTGTTTTTT. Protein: CASSLMGQATGELFF.

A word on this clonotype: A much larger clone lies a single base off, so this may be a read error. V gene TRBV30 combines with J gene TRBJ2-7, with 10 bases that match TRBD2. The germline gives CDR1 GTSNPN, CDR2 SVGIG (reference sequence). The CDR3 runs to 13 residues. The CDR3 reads CVCILAGKEEQYF. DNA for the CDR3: TGTGTCTGCATACTAGCGGGAAAAGAAGAGCAGTACTTC.

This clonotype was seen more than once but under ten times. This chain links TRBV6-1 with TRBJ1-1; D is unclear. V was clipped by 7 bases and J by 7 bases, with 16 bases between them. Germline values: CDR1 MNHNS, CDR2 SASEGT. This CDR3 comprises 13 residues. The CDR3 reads CASTLFESGEAFF. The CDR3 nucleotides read TGTGCCAGCACCCTCTTTGAGAGCGGTGAAGCTTTCTTT.

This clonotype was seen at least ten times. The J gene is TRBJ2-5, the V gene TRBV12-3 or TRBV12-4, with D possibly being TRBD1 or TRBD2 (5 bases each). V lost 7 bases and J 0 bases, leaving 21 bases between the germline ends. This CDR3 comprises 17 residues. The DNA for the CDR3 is TGTGCCAGCACCTCTCTCAGCCGGGACCCGTACCAAGAGACCCAGTACTTC. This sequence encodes CASTSLSRDPYQETQYF.

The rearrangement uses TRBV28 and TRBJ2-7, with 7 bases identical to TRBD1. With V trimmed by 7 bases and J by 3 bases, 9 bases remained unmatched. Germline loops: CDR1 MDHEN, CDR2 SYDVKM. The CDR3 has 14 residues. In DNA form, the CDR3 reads TGTGCCAGCACGGGGACAGTCGCCCTCTACGAGCAGTACTTC. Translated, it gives CASTGTVALYEQYF.

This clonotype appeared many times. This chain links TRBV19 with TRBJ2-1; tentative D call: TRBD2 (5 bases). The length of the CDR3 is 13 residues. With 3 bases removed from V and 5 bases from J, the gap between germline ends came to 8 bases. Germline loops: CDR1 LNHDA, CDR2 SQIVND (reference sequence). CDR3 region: CASSIRDDNEQFF. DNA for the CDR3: TGTGCCAGTAGTATCCGGGATGACAATGAGCAGTTCTTC.

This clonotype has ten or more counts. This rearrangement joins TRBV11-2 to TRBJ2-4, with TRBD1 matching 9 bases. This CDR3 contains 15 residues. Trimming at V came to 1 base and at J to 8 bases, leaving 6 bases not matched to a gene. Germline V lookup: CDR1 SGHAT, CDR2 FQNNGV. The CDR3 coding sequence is TGTGCCAGCAGCTTAGGGACAGGGGAAGGCTACATTCAGTACTTC. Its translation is CASSLGTGEGYIQYF.

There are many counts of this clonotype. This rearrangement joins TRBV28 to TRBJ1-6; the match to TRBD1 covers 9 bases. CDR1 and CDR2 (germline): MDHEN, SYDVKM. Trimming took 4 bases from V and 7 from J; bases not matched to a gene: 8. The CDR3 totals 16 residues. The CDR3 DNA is TGTGCCAGCAGTTCGCCGGGGACAGGGCAAAATTCACCCCTCCACTTT. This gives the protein CASSSPGTGQNSPLHF.

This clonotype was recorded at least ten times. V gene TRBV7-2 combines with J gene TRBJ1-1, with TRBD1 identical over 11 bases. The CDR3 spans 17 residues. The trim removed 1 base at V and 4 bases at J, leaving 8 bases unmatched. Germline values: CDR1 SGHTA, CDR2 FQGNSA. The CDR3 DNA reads TGTGCCAGCAGCTTAGTCGGACAGGGGGCTTTGAGCACTGAAGCTTTCTTT. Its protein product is CASSLVGQGALSTEAFF.

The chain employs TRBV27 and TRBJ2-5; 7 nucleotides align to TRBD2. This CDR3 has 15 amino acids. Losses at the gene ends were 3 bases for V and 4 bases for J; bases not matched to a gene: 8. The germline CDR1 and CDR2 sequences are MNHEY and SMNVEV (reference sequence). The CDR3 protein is CASSLSRTRRETQYF. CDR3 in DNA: TGTGCCAGCAGTTTGTCCAGGACTAGGAGAGAGACCCAGTACTTC.

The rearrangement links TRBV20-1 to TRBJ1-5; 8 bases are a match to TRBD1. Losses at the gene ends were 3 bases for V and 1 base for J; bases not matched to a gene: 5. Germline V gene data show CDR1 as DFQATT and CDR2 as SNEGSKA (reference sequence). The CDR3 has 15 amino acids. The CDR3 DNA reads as TGCAGTGCTAGTAACAGGGGGGCGAGCAATCAGCCCCAGCATTTT. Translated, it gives CSASNRGASNQPQHF.

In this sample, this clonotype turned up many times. CDR3 nucleotides: TGTGCCAGCAGCTTGGGGGGACTCCCCTACGAGCAGTACTTC. Its protein product is CASSLGGLPYEQYF. The chain carries TRBV7-6 and TRBJ2-7; D may be TRBD2 (6 bases). Trimming cost V 3 bases and J 2 bases, with 11 bases left between them. This CDR3 has 14 amino acids. Germline values: CDR1 SGHVS, CDR2 FNYEAQ.

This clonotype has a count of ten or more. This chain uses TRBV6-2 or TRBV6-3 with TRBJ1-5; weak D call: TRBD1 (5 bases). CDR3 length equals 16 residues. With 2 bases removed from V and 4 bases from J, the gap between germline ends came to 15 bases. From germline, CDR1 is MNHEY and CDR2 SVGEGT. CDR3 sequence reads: CASSYPGPARNQPQHF. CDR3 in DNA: TGTGCCAGCAGTTACCCGGGACCGGCTCGGAATCAGCCCCAGCATTTT.

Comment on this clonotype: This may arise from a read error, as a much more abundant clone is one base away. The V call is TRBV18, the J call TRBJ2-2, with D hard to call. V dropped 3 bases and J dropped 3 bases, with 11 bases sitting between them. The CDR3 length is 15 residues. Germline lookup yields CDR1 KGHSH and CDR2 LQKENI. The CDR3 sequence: CASSPIRHDTGELFF. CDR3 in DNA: TGTGCCAGCTCACCCATACGACATGACACCGGGGAGCTGTTTTTT.

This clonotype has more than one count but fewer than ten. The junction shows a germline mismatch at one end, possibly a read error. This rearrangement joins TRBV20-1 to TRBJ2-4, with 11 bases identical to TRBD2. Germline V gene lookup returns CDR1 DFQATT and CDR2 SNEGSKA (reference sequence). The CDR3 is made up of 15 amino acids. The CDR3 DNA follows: TGCAGTGCTAGGGTAGCGGGAGGGCCGGATGGCATTAAGTACTTC. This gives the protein CSARVAGGPDGIKYF.

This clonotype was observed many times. CDR3 sequence reads: CASSYSGTGPFYEQYF. In nucleotides, the CDR3 is TGTGCCAGCAGTTACTCGGGGACAGGGCCCTTTTACGAGCAGTACTTC. This chain links TRBV6-5 with TRBJ2-7, with TRBD1 matching over 9 bases. The CDR3 covers 16 residues. Per the germline V gene, CDR1 is MNHEY and CDR2 is SVGAGI. The V gene end was trimmed by 0 bases and the J gene end by 4 bases; junction bases not matched to a gene: 7.

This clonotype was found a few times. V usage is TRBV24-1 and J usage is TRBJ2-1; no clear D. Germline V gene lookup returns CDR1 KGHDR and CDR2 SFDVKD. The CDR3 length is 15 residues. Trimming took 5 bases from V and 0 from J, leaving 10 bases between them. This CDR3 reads CATSVSSRSYNEQFF. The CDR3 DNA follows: TGTGCCACCAGTGTGAGCTCCCGCTCCTACAATGAGCAGTTCTTC.

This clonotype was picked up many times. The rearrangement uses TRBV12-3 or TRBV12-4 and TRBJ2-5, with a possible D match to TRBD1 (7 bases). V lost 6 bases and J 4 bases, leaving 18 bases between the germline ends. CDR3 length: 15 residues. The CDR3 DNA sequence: TGTGCCAGCAGAATCGACAGGGTGGGGGGAGAGACCCAGTACTTC. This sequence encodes CASRIDRVGGETQYF.